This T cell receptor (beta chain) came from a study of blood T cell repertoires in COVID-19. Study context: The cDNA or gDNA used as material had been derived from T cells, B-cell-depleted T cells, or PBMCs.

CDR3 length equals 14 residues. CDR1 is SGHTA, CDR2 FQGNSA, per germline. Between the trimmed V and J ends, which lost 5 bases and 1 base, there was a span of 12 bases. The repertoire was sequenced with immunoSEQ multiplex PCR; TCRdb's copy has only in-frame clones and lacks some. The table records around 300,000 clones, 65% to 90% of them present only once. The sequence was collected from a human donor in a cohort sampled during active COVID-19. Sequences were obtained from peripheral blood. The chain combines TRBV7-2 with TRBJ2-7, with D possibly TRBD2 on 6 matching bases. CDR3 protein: CASSQRVTSYEQYF. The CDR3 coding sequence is TGTGCCAGCAGCCAGCGGGTAACTTCCTACGAGCAGTACTTC.